The clone carrying this T cell receptor beta chain was seen many times. Antigen: not known. Expressed TCRB transcripts were sequenced after all isolated RNA was converted to cDNA. Here immunoSEQ multiplex PCR was the method, and the copy in TCRdb shows in-frame clones only, minus some. The sample lists some 220,000 clones, roughly 11% seen once, with 1% to 1.5% in the top ten. These data are taken from a study of beta chain features in type 1 diabetes. The study's findings and limits: Reduced insertions and increased deletions marked VDJ junctions in type 1 diabetes patients. Significant though moderate, a shortening of TCRB CDR3s appeared in all four CD4+ subsets of Type 1 diabetes patients. Naive, central memory and regulatory TCRB repertoires appeared more similar among patients than healthy donors.

From germline, CDR1 is LNHDA and CDR2 SQIVND (reference sequence). The CDR3 runs 15 residues. Unmatched junction bases numbered 6, after V lost 5 bases and J lost 3 bases. This chain joins TRBV19 and TRBJ2-7; the match to TRBD2 covers 11 bases. Input material: central memory CD4+ T cells from blood. The clonotype was recovered from a man younger than 35 in good health. DNA for the CDR3: TGTGCCAGTAGTCCGTGGACTAGCGGGCGCTACGAGCAGTACTTC. It specifies CASSPWTSGRYEQYF.